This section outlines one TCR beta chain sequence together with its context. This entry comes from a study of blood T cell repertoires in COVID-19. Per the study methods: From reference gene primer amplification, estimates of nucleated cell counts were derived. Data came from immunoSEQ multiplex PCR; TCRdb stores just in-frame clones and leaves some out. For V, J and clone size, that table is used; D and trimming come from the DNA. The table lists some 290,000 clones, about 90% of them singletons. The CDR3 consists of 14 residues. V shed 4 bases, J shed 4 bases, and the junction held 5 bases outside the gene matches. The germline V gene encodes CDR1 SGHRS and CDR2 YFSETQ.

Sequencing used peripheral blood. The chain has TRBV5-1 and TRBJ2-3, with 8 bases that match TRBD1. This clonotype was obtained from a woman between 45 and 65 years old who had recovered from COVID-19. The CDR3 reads CASSIRQGPDTQYF. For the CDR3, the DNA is TGCGCCAGCAGCATACGACAGGGGCCAGATACGCAGTATTTT.